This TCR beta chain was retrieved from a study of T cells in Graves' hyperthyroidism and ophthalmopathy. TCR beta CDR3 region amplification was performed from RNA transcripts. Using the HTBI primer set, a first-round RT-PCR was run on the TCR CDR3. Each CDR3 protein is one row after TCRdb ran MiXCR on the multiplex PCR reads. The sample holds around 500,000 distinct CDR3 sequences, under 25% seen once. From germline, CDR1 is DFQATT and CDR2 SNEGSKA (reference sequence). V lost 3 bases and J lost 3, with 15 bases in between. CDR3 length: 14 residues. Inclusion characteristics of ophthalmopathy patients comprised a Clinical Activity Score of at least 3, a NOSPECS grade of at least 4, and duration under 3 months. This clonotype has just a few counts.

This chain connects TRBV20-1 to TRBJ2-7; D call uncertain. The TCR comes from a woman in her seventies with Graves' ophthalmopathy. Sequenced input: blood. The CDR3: CSASVSDRFYEQYF. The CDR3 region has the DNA TGCAGTGCTAGTGTTAGTGATAGATTCTACGAGCAGTACTTC.